This T cell receptor (beta chain) was found in a study of control samples from healthy donors and cancer patients. Libraries were prepared by immunoSEQ multiplex PCR; TCRdb keeps only in-frame clonotypes and omits some of them. The table records 230,000 or so clones, 85% to 95% of them present only once. V was clipped by 6 bases and J by 7 bases, with 12 bases between them. This CDR3 comprises 13 residues. Germline assignment: CDR1 SNHLY and CDR2 FYNNEI. The sequencing input was blood. The sequence was collected from a man between 50 and 59 years old in good health. The rearrangement links TRBV2 to TRBJ2-2, with D possibly TRBD2 on 5 matching bases. Here the CDR3 reads CASRGVFVGELFF. DNA of the CDR3: TGTGCCAGCAGGGGAGTTTTCGTCGGGGAGCTGTTTTTT.